The clone carrying this TCR beta chain was detected once. This specimen belongs to a study of blood T cell repertoires in COVID-19. Study at large: The origin of the acute and convalescent COVID-19 samples was the United States, Italy and Spain. In each case, the material was cDNA or gDNA derived from T cells, B-cell-depleted T cells, or PBMCs.

CDR1 and CDR2 from the germline V gene are SGDLS and YYNGEE. Between the trimmed V and J ends, which lost 3 bases and 4 bases, there was a span of 16 bases. This CDR3 has 16 amino acids. In the original analysis: Estimated nucleated cell counts came from reference gene primer amplification. Repertoires were generated with immunoSEQ multiplex PCR, while TCRdb's copy carries only in-frame clones and drops some. That table gives V, J and clone size, and the DNA gave D and trimming. This sample yields under 300,000 clones, of which about four fifths are seen a single time; roughly 10% belongs to the top ten.

Input material: peripheral blood. The rearrangement links TRBV9 to TRBJ1-4, with D unclear. This clonotype was sampled from a woman in her forties or fifties who had recovered from COVID-19. The CDR3 DNA sequence: TGTGCCAGCAGCGGCGGGCCCGCCCAGGTTAATGAAAAACTGTTTTTT. As protein: CASSGGPAQVNEKLFF. Full variable domain (missing parts from reference TRBV9 and TRBJ1-4): DSGVTQTPKHLITATGQRVTLRCSPRSGDLSVYWYQQSLDQGLQFLIQYYNGEERAKGNILERFSAQQFPDLHSELNLSSLELGDSALYFCASSGGPAQVNEKLFFGSGTQLSVL.